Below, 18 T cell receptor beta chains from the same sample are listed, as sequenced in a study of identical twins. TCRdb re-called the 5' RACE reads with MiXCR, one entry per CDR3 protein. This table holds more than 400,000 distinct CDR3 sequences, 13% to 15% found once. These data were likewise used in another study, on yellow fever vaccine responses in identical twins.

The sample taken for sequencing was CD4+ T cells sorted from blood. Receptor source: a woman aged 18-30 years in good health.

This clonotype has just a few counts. The CDR3 is CASSYGAILAGGPGDTQYF. CDR3 DNA: TGTGCCAGCAGTTACGGCGCCATACTAGCGGGAGGGCCTGGAGATACGCAGTATTTT. The V gene is TRBV6-5, the J gene TRBJ2-3; the match to TRBD2 covers 13 bases. The V and J ends lost 2 bases and 5 bases, in that order; junction bases with no gene match: 13. Germline V CDR1 and CDR2: MNHEY, SVGAGI. This CDR3 region has 19 residues.

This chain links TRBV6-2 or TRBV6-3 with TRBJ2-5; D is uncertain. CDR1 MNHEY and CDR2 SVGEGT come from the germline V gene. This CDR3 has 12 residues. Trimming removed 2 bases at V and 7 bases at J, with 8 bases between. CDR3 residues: CASSYGATTQYF. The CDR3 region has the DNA TGTGCCAGCAGTTACGGAGCGACGACCCAGTACTTC.

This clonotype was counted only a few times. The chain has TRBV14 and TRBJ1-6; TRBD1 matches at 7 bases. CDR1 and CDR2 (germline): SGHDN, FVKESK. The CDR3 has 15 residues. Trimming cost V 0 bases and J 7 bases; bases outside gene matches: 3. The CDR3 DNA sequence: TGTGCCAGCAGCCAAGAGAACAGGGGAAATTCACCCCTCCACTTT. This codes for CASSQENRGNSPLHF.

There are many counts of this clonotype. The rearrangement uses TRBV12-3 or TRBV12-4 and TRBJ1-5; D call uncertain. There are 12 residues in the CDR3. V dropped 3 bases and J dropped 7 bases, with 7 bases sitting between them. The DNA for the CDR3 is TGTGCCAGCAGTTTCGGCGTCCAGCCCCAGCATTTT. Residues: CASSFGVQPQHF.

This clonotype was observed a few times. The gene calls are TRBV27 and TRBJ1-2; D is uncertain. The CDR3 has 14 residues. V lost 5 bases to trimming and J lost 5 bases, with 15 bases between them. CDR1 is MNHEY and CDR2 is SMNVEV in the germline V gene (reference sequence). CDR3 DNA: TGTGCCAGCAGTCCCCTCGGGGAGTGGTATGGCTACACCTTC. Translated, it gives CASSPLGEWYGYTF.

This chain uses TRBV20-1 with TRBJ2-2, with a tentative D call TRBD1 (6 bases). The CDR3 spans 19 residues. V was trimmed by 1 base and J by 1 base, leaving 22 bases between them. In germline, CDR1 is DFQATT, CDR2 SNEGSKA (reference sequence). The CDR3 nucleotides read TGCAGTGCTAGAGTCCCCAAAAGTTCAGCCAGGGGGAACACCGGGGAGCTGTTTTTT. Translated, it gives CSARVPKSSARGNTGELFF.

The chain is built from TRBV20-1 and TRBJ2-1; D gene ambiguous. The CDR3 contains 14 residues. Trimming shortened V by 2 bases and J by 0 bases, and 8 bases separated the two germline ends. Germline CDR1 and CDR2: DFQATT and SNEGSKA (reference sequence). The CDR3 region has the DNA TGCAGTGCTAGATGGGATGGCTCCTACAATGAGCAGTTCTTC. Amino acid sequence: CSARWDGSYNEQFF.

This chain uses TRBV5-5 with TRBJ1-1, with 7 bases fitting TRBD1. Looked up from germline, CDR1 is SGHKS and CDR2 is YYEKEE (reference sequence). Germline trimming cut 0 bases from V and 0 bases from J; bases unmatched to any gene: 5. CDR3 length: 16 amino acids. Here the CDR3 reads CASSLVGQQMNTEAFF. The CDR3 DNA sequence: TGTGCCAGCAGCTTGGTGGGACAGCAAATGAACACTGAAGCTTTCTTT.

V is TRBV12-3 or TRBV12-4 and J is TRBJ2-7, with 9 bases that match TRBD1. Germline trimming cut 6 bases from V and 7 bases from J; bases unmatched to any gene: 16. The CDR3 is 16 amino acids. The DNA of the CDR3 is TGTGCCAGCAGCTCGACTCTCCGGGACAGGGTCGGTGAGCAGTACTTC. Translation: CASSSTLRDRVGEQYF.

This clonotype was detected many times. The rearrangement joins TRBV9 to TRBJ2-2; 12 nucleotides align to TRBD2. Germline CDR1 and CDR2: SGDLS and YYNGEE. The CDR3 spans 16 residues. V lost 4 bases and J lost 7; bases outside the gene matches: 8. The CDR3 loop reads CASSLRLAGADGELFF. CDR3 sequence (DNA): TGTGCCAGCAGCTTACGACTAGCGGGAGCAGACGGGGAGCTGTTTTTT.

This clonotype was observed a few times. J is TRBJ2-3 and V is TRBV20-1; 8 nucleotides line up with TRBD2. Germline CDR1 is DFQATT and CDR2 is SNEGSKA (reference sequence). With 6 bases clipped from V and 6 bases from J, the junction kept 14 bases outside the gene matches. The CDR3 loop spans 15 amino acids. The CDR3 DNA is TGCAGTGCCGTGGGTTGGCGGGGGGACGGGGATACGCAGTATTTT. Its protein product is CSAVGWRGDGDTQYF.

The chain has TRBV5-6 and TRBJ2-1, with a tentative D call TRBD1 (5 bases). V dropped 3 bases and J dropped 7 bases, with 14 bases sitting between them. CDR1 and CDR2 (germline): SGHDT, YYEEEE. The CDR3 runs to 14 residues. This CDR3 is CASSSKGRGNEQFF. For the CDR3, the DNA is TGTGCCAGCAGCTCGAAGGGGCGTGGGAATGAGCAGTTCTTC. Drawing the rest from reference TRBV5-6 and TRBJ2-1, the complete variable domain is DAGVTQSPTHLIKTRGQQVTLRCSPKSGHDTVSWYQQALGQGPQFIFQYYEEEERQRGNFPDRFSGHQFPNYSSELNVNALLLGDSALYLCASSSKGRGNEQFFGPGTRLTVL.

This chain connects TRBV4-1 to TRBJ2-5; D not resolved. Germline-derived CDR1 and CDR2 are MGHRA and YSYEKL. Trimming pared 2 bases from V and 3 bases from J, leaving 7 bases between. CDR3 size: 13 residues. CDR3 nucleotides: TGCGCCAGCAGCCAACTTACAGAAGAGACCCAGTACTTC. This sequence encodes CASSQLTEETQYF.

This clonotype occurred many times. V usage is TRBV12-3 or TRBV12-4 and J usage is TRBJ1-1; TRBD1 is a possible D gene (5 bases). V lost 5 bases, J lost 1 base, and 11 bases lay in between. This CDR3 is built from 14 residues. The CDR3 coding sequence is TGTGCCAGCAGTGCCCAGGGACCGAACACTGAAGCTTTCTTT. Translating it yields CASSAQGPNTEAFF.

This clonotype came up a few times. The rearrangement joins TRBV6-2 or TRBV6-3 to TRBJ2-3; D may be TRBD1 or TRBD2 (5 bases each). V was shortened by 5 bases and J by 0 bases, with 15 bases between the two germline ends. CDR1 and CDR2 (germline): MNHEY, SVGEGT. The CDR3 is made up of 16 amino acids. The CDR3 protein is CASSARGAASTDTQYF. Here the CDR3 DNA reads TGTGCCAGCAGTGCAAGGGGAGCGGCTAGCACAGATACGCAGTATTTT.

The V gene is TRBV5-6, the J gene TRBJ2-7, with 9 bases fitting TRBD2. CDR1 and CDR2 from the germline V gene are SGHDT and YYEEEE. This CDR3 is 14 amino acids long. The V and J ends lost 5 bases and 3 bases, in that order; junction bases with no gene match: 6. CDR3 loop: CASRPGTSIYEQYV. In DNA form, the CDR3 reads TGTGCCAGCAGGCCCGGGACTAGCATCTACGAGCAGTACGTC.

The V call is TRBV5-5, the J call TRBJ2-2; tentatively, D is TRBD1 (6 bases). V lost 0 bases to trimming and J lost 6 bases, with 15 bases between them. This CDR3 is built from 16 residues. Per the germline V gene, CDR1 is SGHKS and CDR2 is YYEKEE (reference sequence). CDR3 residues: CASSLDFGGWAGELFF. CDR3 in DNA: TGTGCCAGCAGCTTGGACTTTGGGGGCTGGGCCGGGGAGCTGTTTTTT.

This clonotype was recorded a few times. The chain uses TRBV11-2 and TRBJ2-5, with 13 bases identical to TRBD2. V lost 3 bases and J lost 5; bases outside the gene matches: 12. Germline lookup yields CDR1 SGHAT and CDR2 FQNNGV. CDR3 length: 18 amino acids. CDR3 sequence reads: CASSFRLAGGRSRETQYF. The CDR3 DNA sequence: TGTGCCAGCAGCTTCCGACTAGCGGGGGGCCGGTCTAGGGAGACCCAGTACTTC.